The 9 T cell receptor beta chains presented below share a single source sample, sequenced in a study of breast tumors, draining lymph nodes, adjacent tissues. Axillary draining lymph nodes of breast cancer patients supplied the node samples. In TCRdb, the multiplex PCR reads were re-called with MiXCR into one record per CDR3 protein. In the table there are 150,000 to 200,000 distinct CDR3 sequences, roughly a third of which are singletons. The specimen was axillary lymph node tissue. The source is a female donor with breast cancer. Some clones in this sample may be carry-over from other donors' samples.

Turning to this clonotype: A much larger clone lies a single base off, so this may be a read error. This chain connects TRBV5-1 to TRBJ2-5, with D tentatively TRBD2 (6 bases). The CDR3 extends over 14 amino acids. Germline values: CDR1 SGHRS, CDR2 YFSETQ. The V end lost 9 bases, the J end lost 8 bases, and 23 bases lay between the germline ends. The CDR3 reads CATNWRAGGDTQYF. The CDR3 coding sequence is TGCGCCACCAACTGGCGGGCCGGCGGGGACACCCAGTACTTC.

There are many counts of this clonotype. The V gene is TRBV19, the J gene TRBJ2-5; D gene unclear. The germline V and J ends were trimmed by 5 bases and 3 bases, with 19 bases remaining between them. Germline CDR1 reads LNHDA; CDR2 reads SQIVND (reference sequence). The CDR3 runs 16 residues. For the CDR3, the DNA is TGTGCCAGTAGTCTCCAATCTTCCGGGCCTAAAGAGACCCAGTACTTC. Protein product: CASSLQSSGPKETQYF.

This clonotype has a count of ten or more. The CDR3 protein is CASSHASQRGYTF. In nucleotides, the CDR3 is TGTGCCAGCAGTCACGCGAGCCAAAGGGGCTACACCTTC. This sequence joins TRBV6-5 and TRBJ1-2; D is undetermined. The CDR3 has 13 amino acids. The V and J ends lost 5 bases and 8 bases respectively, with 15 bases between them. The germline CDR1 and CDR2 sequences are MNHEY and SVGAGI.

This clonotype was seen many times. The chain joins TRBV5-5 to TRBJ2-5, with no clear D. The CDR3 is made up of 12 amino acids. CDR1 and CDR2 (germline): SGHKS, YYEKEE (reference sequence). V was pared by 5 bases and J by 7 bases, with 12 bases between. CDR3 coding DNA: TGTGCCAGCAGGATGCCAGCAGGGACCCAGTACTTC. This translates into CASRMPAGTQYF.

Here the CDR3 reads CASRSGTQRHQPQHF. DNA for the CDR3: TGTGCCAGCAGATCCGGGACACAACGGCATCAGCCCCAGCATTTT. This rearrangement joins TRBV6-5 to TRBJ1-5; a weak D match, TRBD1 (6 bases). Trimming took 6 bases from V and 5 from J, leaving 17 bases between them. Germline CDR1 reads MNHEY; CDR2 reads SVGAGI. The CDR3 length is 15 residues.

The chain links TRBV19 to TRBJ1-1; a weak D match, TRBD1 (5 bases). This CDR3 has 12 residues. V was shortened by 5 bases and J by 4 bases, with 8 bases between the two germline ends. The germline V gene has CDR1 LNHDA and CDR2 SQIVND (reference sequence). CDR3 sequence (DNA): TGTGCCAGTAGTTCAGGGATCACTGAAGCTTTCTTT. Its translation: CASSSGITEAFF.

This chain joins TRBV19 and TRBJ2-2; perhaps TRBD1 as D (6 bases). The CDR3 has 18 amino acids. Per germline, CDR1 LNHDA and CDR2 SQIVND (reference sequence). V lost 5 bases, J lost 6 bases, and 25 bases lay in between. CDR3: CASSPDRCNTSGPGELFF. The CDR3 nucleotides are TGTGCCAGTAGTCCAGACAGGTGTAATACTTCGGGCCCCGGGGAGCTGTTTTTT.

This clonotype was counted many times. The rearrangement uses TRBV30 and TRBJ2-7; D ambiguous. The CDR3 contains 11 residues. V was cut by 2 bases and J by 5 bases, with 7 bases left in between. From germline, CDR1 is GTSNPN and CDR2 SVGIG (reference sequence). CDR3 loop: CAWSFQNEQYF. The CDR3 coding sequence is TGTGCCTGGAGTTTTCAGAACGAGCAGTACTTC.

Of note for this clonotype: The CDR3 does not close with the conserved phenylalanine or tryptophan, likely indicating a read error. The rearrangement uses TRBV20-1 and TRBJ2-7; D unresolved. Looked up from germline, CDR1 is DFQATT and CDR2 is SNEGSKA (reference sequence). There are 8 residues in the CDR3. In DNA, the CDR3 is TGCAGGGCCGGCGAGCAGTACCCC. This gives the protein CRAGEQYP.